This is a list of T cell receptor beta chains from one sample in a study of blood T cell repertoires in COVID-19. The repertoire was sequenced with immunoSEQ multiplex PCR; TCRdb's copy has only in-frame clones and lacks some. In the table there are tens of thousands of clones, 90% to 95% of which are singletons. Sequencing input: peripheral blood. Every receptor here comes from a woman at least 80 years old with acute or convalescent COVID-19. Both conserved end residues are part of each CDR3. Fields, in order: J gene, V gene, CDR3 protein.

TRBJ1-1,TRBV21-1,CASSKDRGRWEAFF
TRBJ1-1,TRBV28,CASSLPDKVSGEAFF
TRBJ2-5,TRBV7-9,CASSPDTTTGWSQYF
TRBJ1-2,TRBV6-5,CASRDSTNYGYTF
TRBJ1-1,TRBV24-1,CATSAPGTGGTEAFF
TRBJ2-5,TRBV14,CASSHTGLAGGETQYF
TRBJ2-1,TRBV6-2/TRBV6-3,CASSRLAEGLNEQFF
TRBJ2-1,TRBV27,CASSLAPTSGGRLNEQFF
TRBJ2-1,TRBV4-2,CASSQRDSDNEQFF
TRBJ1-2,TRBV28,CASSSASEGTGIYGYTF
TRBJ2-5,TRBV2,CASSETSGYQETQYF
TRBJ2-5,TRBV7-6,CASSPGETQYF
TRBJ1-1,TRBV7-2,CASSVFGDEAFF
TRBJ1-5,TRBV28,CASSTGQGDNQPQHF
TRBJ1-1,TRBV30,CAWTLGGRAEAFF
TRBJ1-6,TRBV24-1,CATSDIGQGNSPLHF
TRBJ2-3,TRBV6-5,CASRRTSGRADTQYF